This TCR beta chain was sequenced during a study of preoperative IRX-2 immunotherapy in early breast cancer. Treatment meaning: preoperative locoregional IRX-2 cytokine immunotherapy. This clone has more than one count but fewer than ten. Produced via immunoSEQ multiplex PCR; TCRdb's table is partial and in-frame only. The sample has about 19,000 clones; over 80% are singletons. This clonotype was obtained from a human donor with breast cancer. The sample was lymph node tissue, taken after IRX-2 immunotherapy.

CDR3 in amino acids: CASSRDRGYNEQFF. The DNA of the CDR3 is TGTGCCAGTAGTAGGGACAGGGGATACAATGAGCAGTTCTTC. The chain uses TRBV19 and TRBJ2-1; 10 bases map to TRBD1. Germline V gives CDR1 LNHDA, CDR2 SQIVND (reference sequence). Trimming cost V 4 bases and J 4 bases; bases outside gene matches: 1. CDR3 length: 14 residues.